A selection of T cell receptor beta chains follows, all from one sample in a study of T cell changes during pregnancy in multiple sclerosis. Method: immunoSEQ multiplex PCR; TCRdb's copy keeps in-frame clones and lacks some. The table has around 72,000 clones, about 89% seen once. The sample here was CD4+ T cells from peripheral blood mononuclear cells, taken before pregnancy. These receptors were collected from a female donor with multiple sclerosis, enrolled in a pregnancy study. Each CDR3 is given with its conserved first and last residue. D genes are given only for firm matches. Rows may omit the clone size; those that give it use once, few, many or a size class.

TRBJ2-3	.	once	TRBV7-6	CASSSSQATQYF	TGTGCCAGCAGCTCGAGCCAGGCGACGCAGTATTTT
TRBJ1-1	TRBD1	.	TRBV5-1	CASSPPTGGNTEAFF	TGCGCCAGCAGCCCCCCTACAGGGGGGAACACTGAAGCTTTCTTT
TRBJ2-1	TRBD2	.	TRBV2	CASRETTRGRAYNEQFF	TGTGCCAGCAGGGAGACCACTCGCGGGAGAGCCTACAATGAGCAGTTCTTC
TRBJ2-4	TRBD1	.	TRBV6-1	CASSESTGAKNIQYF	TGTGCCAGCAGTGAATCGACAGGGGCCAAAAACATTCAGTACTTC
TRBJ2-1	TRBD2	.	TRBV7-2	CASSSTGGTRRNEQFF	TGTGCCAGCAGCTCGACCGGTGGGACTAGACGCAATGAGCAGTTCTTC
TRBJ2-1	.	.	TRBV7-2	CASSRRGAVVGNEQFF	TGTGCCAGCAGCAGACGGGGGGCCGTAGTAGGCAATGAGCAGTTCTTC
TRBJ1-3	.	.	TRBV7-9	CASSSGAGWNTIYF	TGTGCCAGCAGCTCTGGGGCAGGGTGGAACACCATATATTTT
TRBJ1-1	.	.	TRBV11-1	CASSPRLSEAFF	TGTGCCAGCAGTCCTCGACTGTCTGAAGCTTTCTTT
TRBJ2-3	.	.	TRBV19	CASSAGVGGRKDTQYF	TGTGCCAGTAGTGCTGGGGTCGGAGGGAGGAAGGATACGCAGTATTTT
TRBJ2-2	.	.	TRBV9	CASSPPGIGTGELFF	TGTGCCAGCAGTCCCCCGGGGATAGGTACCGGGGAGCTGTTTTTT
TRBJ2-2	.	.	TRBV16	CASSQQGGSNTGELFF	TGTGCCAGCAGCCAACAGGGCGGCTCGAACACCGGGGAGCTGTTTTTT
TRBJ1-1	TRBD1	.	TRBV10-3	CAISERQGENTEAFF	TGTGCCATCAGTGAAAGACAGGGGGAGAACACTGAAGCTTTCTTT
TRBJ2-3	.	.	TRBV9	CASSVSGVVTDTQYF	TGTGCCAGCAGCGTATCAGGGGTTGTCACAGATACGCAGTATTTT
TRBJ1-6	TRBD1	.	TRBV5-4	CASSWGQGDYSPLHF	TGTGCCAGCAGCTGGGGACAGGGGGATTATTCACCCCTCCACTTT
TRBJ2-3	TRBD1	.	TRBV6-1	CASSERGHTSTDTQYF	TGTGCCAGCAGTGAAAGGGGGCACACTAGCACAGATACGCAGTATTTT
TRBJ1-5	.	.	TRBV19	CASHKGEISNQPQHF	TGTGCCAGTCACAAAGGGGAAATAAGCAATCAGCCCCAGCATTTT
TRBJ2-6	.	.	TRBV15	CATSSRGRRGPGANVLTF	TGTGCCACCAGCAGCCGGGGACGGAGGGGTCCTGGGGCCAACGTCCTGACTTTC
TRBJ2-7	.	.	TRBV19	CASSRRVFYEQYF	TGTGCCAGTAGTCGACGGGTTTTCTACGAGCAGTACTTC
TRBJ2-5	.	.	TRBV19	CASSIKGTSQETQYF	TGTGCCAGTAGTATAAAGGGAACTAGCCAAGAGACCCAGTACTTC
TRBJ2-1	TRBD2	.	TRBV11-3	CASSARGSGSGRGYNEQFF	TGTGCCAGCAGCGCGAGGGGGAGTGGTAGCGGGAGGGGTTACAATGAGCAGTTCTTC
TRBJ1-5	TRBD1	.	TRBV28	CASRPTSTGRRGQPQHF	TGTGCCAGCAGGCCAACCTCGACAGGGCGCCGGGGGCAGCCCCAGCATTTT
TRBJ1-3	.	.	TRBV7-9	CASSPRVSGNTIYF	TGTGCCAGCAGCCCCCGGGTCTCTGGAAACACCATATATTTT
TRBJ2-7	.	.	TRBV2	CASKTPGEFSYEQYF	TGTGCCAGCAAAACGCCAGGGGAATTTTCCTACGAGCAGTACTTC
TRBJ2-1	TRBD2	.	TRBV2	CASMNLGGDYNEQFF	TGTGCCAGCATGAATCTGGGGGGGGATTACAATGAGCAGTTCTTC
TRBJ1-1	.	few	TRBV30	CAWSVRRNTEAFF	TGTGCCTGGAGTGTACGGAGGAACACTGAAGCTTTCTTT
TRBJ2-6	.	.	TRBV18	CASSPTVSSSGANVLTF	TGTGCCAGCTCACCAACGGTCTCGAGCTCTGGGGCCAACGTCCTGACTTTC
TRBJ2-7	.	.	TRBV7-8	CASSLQRASLYEQYF	TGTGCCAGCTCACTTCAGCGCGCCAGTCTTTACGAGCAGTACTTC
TRBJ2-1	TRBD2	.	TRBV6-4	CASSILAGGLYNEQFF	TGTGCCAGCAGCATTTTAGCGGGAGGACTCTACAATGAGCAGTTCTTC
TRBJ2-7	TRBD1	.	TRBV29-1	CSVVEGAHEQYF	TGCAGCGTTGTAGAGGGGGCGCACGAGCAGTACTTC
TRBJ2-1	.	once	TRBV6-6	CASSYLLAWEQFF	TGTGCCAGCAGTTACCTGCTAGCTTGGGAGCAGTTCTTC
TRBJ1-6	.	.	TRBV6-5	CASHLGGRNSPLHF	TGTGCCAGCCACCTGGGGGGACGCAATTCGCCCCTCCACTTT
TRBJ2-7	.	few	TRBV18	CASSPPGGDEQYF	TGTGCCAGCTCACCACCAGGCGGCGACGAGCAGTACTTC